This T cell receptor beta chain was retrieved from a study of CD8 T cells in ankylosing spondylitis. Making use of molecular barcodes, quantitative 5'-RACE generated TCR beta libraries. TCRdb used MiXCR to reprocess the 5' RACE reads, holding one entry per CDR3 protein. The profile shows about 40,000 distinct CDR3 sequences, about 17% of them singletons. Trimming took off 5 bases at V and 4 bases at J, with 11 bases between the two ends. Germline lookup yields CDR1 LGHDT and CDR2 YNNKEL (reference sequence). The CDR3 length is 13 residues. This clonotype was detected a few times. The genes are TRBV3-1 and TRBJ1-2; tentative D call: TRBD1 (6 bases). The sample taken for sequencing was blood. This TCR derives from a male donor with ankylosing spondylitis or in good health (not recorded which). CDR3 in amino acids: CASSSTGSYGYTF. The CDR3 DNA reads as TGTGCCAGCAGCTCAACAGGGTCCTATGGCTACACCTTC.